These T cell receptor beta chains were read from a single sample in a study of radiation and T cells in renal cell carcinoma. Measured with immunoSEQ multiplex PCR; TCRdb has only the in-frame clones, and not every one. The data contain about 130,000 clones, around nine tenths of them singletons. Sample: blood, taken from a patient whose treatment included radiotherapy and nephrectomy. The receptors shown here come from a woman aged 45-65 years with renal cell carcinoma. The CDR3 runs from the conserved cysteine through the conserved F or W. The D gene is left open where the match is weak. For some rows the clone size is stated as once, few or many, or as a class when expanded; others skip it.

V	J	size	D	DNA	CDR3
TRBV5-5	TRBJ1-5	once	NA	TGTGCCAGCAGCTTGGCCCCGACAGGTTATAGCAATCAGCCCCAGCATTTT	CASSLAPTGYSNQPQHF
TRBV7-6	TRBJ1-2	NA	NA	TGTGCCAGCAGTCTCGGGGGCAGCTATGGCTACACCTTC	CASSLGGSYGYTF
TRBV6-1	TRBJ2-7	NA	TRBD2	TGTGCCAGCAGGACCGGGACTAGCGCAACCTACGAGCAGTACTTC	CASRTGTSATYEQYF
TRBV4-3	TRBJ1-3	NA	NA	TGCGCCAGCAGCCAAGATGCGACGAGATATTCTGGAAACACCATATATTTT	CASSQDATRYSGNTIYF
TRBV7-2	TRBJ1-6	NA	NA	TGTGCCAGCAGCTTACTACTTAATTCACCCCTCCACTTT	CASSLLLNSPLHF
TRBV6-6	TRBJ2-7	NA	TRBD2	TGTGCCAGCAGTTACTCCGGGGGAGGGTACGAGCAGTACTTC	CASSYSGGGYEQYF
TRBV6-5	TRBJ1-2	NA	NA	TGTGCCAGCAGCGAAGACGACGACAACTATGGCTACACCTTC	CASSEDDDNYGYTF
TRBV7-9	TRBJ2-5	NA	NA	TGTGCCAGCAGCCGACCGGGCGACCAAGAGACCCAGTACTTC	CASSRPGDQETQYF
TRBV7-8	TRBJ1-1	once	TRBD1	TGTGCCAGCAGCCTCCGGGACAGGAACACTGAAGCTTTCTTT	CASSLRDRNTEAFF
TRBV5-1	TRBJ2-1	NA	NA	TGCGCCAGCAGCTTGGAAGGACCCGCTCTGGATGAGCAGTTCTTC	CASSLEGPALDEQFF
TRBV6-5	TRBJ2-7	NA	NA	TGTGCCAGTGGGACCTCCTACGAGCAGTACTTC	CASGTSYEQYF
TRBV6-6	TRBJ2-7	NA	NA	TGTGCCAGCAGTCCTTTCGACAGGTACGAGCAGTACTTC	CASSPFDRYEQYF
TRBV6-5	TRBJ2-3	NA	TRBD1	TGTGCCAGCAGTTACTCGAGTGGGACAGGGGCAGATACGCAGTATTTT	CASSYSSGTGADTQYF
TRBV18	TRBJ1-4	NA	NA	TGTGCCAGCTCCAGATTGGACAGCGAAAAACTGTTTTTT	CASSRLDSEKLFF
TRBV11-2	TRBJ1-3	NA	NA	TGTGCCAGCAGCCCGCAAAGGACAGATGGAAACACCATATATTTT	CASSPQRTDGNTIYF
TRBV9	TRBJ2-5	NA	TRBD2	TGTGCCAGCAGCGTTAGGACCGGGGGGGCGGGAGAGACCCAGTACTTC	CASSVRTGGAGETQYF
TRBV5-1	TRBJ2-1	NA	TRBD2	TGCGCCAGCAGCTTGACGGGGGAGGGGCAGTTCTTC	CASSLTGEGQFF
TRBV5-6	TRBJ2-5	NA	NA	TGTGCCAGCAGCTTGGGGCGGGAGACCCAGTACTTC	CASSLGRETQYF
TRBV9	TRBJ2-3	NA	NA	TGTGCCAGCAGCGTAGGACAGAGAGTCACAGATACGCAGTATTTT	CASSVGQRVTDTQYF
TRBV6-5	TRBJ1-3	NA	NA	TGTGCCAGTGGGAGCTCTGGAAACACCATATATTTT	CASGSSGNTIYF
TRBV6-5	TRBJ2-1	NA	TRBD2	TGTGCCAGCAGTGGTCGACTAGCGGGGGCGTATGAGCAGTTCTTC	CASSGRLAGAYEQFF
TRBV13	TRBJ2-1	NA	TRBD2	TGTGCCAGCAGCTTAGCACCGGGGGGGCTTGGTAATGAGCAGTTCTTC	CASSLAPGGLGNEQFF
TRBV5-1	TRBJ2-7	NA	TRBD1	TGCGCCAGCAGCTTGGAAACAGGGGTGTCTTACGAGCAGTACTTC	CASSLETGVSYEQYF
TRBV19	TRBJ1-1	NA	NA	TGTGCCAGTAGTATGAACACTGAAGCTTTCTTT	CASSMNTEAFF
TRBV5-1	TRBJ2-7	NA	NA	TGCGCCAGCAGCTTGGCCCCCTCTGGGGGGGCGACCTACGAGCAGTACTTC	CASSLAPSGGATYEQYF
TRBV10-1	TRBJ2-5	NA	TRBD1	TGCGCCAGCAGAAGGGGGCTTGGGGAGACCCAGTACTTC	CASRRGLGETQYF